This T cell receptor (beta chain) derives from a study of Graves' ophthalmopathy and Graves' hyperthyroidism. Study-wide findings and caveats: The authors also found most expanded thyroid clonotypes above 0.001 frequency in blood. Forecasting of ophthalmopathy progression by the model achieved almost 71% sensitivity and 72.22% specificity. Built on 13 signatures, a model told ophthalmopathy apart from stable hyperthyroidism with about 88% sensitivity and roughly 81% specificity.

Other autoimmune disease, uncontrolled infection, pregnancy and lactation led to exclusion. The authors amplified TCR beta CDR3 regions, and they did so from RNA transcripts for repertoire sequencing. RT-PCR was first run with HTBI primers, then multiplex PCR in a second round. TCRdb re-called the multiplex PCR reads through MiXCR, storing one row per CDR3 protein. The sample shows 500,000 to 800,000 distinct CDR3 sequences, over 40% of them seen only once. Note on this clonotype: Its antigen is not identified. The final CDR3 position lacks the conserved phenylalanine or tryptophan, pointing to a likely read error.

Specimen: peripheral blood. This receptor was obtained from an adult man with Graves' ophthalmopathy.

CDR3 region: CASSQIRTSMNGYTL. As DNA, the CDR3 is TGTGCCAGCAGCCAGATCCGGACGAGTATGAATGGCTACACCCTC. The chain uses TRBV9 and TRBJ1-2, with unresolved D. The germline V gene encodes CDR1 SGDLS and CDR2 YYNGEE. The CDR3 totals 15 residues. V shed 4 bases and J shed 6 bases, with 19 bases lying between them.